This T cell receptor (beta chain) was identified during a study of shared clonotypes between healthy human individuals. The germline V gene has CDR1 SGHTS and CDR2 YDEGEE. Unmatched junction bases numbered 4, after V lost 2 bases and J lost 8 bases. This CDR3 is 13 amino acids long. CD8 cells regarded as naive lacked CD45RO, were positively chosen for CCR7, and omitted terminally differentiated effector memory CD45RA+ cells. The protocol was immunoSEQ multiplex PCR, while the TCRdb copy is restricted to in-frame clones and leaves out a portion. Of approximately 650,000 clones in the sample, nearly 97% were seen once.

Sequenced sample: naive CD8+ T cells sorted from blood. This receptor was identified in a woman in her 30s in good health. This sequence joins TRBV5-8 and TRBJ1-1; 9 nucleotides line up with TRBD1. The CDR3 reads CASSLQGAGEAFF. The CDR3, as DNA: TGTGCCAGCAGCTTACAGGGGGCGGGGGAAGCTTTCTTT.